This TCR beta chain emerged from a study of cytomegalovirus exposure and HLA in healthy donors. The study's findings and limits: Researchers reported that a few CMV-associated chains were confirmed in vitro as CMV antigen-specific. Accurate HLA-A and HLA-B prediction from TCR beta sequences was reported for most subjects.

The length of the CDR3 is 14 residues. V was trimmed by 0 bases and J by 6 bases, leaving 12 bases between them. Germline CDR1 and CDR2: SGHRS and YFSETQ. Donors likely had unrecorded immune exposures despite being nominally healthy when sampled. With 60 Vbeta and 13 Jbeta primers, the PCR was carried out. In the original processing: A later analysis counted some 87 million unique TCR beta chains, about 10 million shared. Profiled with immunoSEQ multiplex PCR; TCRdb holds only in-frame clones, not every one. That table furnishes V, J and clone size, whereas the DNA furnished D and trimming. This table has some 190,000 clones, 8.5% to 10% appearing once. Regarding this clone: The antigen is undetermined.

The receptor was isolated from a woman aged 30 to 39 in good health and CMV-seropositive. The sequenced sample was PBMCs. J is TRBJ1-2 and V is TRBV5-1; a possible D gene is TRBD1 (5 bases). CDR3 coding DNA: TGCGCCAGCAGCTTGGTGCAGGGAAGGGATGGCTACACCTTC. Protein sequence: CASSLVQGRDGYTF.